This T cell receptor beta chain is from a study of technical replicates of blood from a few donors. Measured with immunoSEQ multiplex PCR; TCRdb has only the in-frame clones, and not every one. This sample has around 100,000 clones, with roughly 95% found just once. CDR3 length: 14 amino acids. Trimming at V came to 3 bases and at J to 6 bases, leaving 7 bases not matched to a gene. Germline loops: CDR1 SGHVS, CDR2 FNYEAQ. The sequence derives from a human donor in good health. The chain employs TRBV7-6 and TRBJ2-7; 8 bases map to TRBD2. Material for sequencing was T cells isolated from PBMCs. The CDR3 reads CASSFSSGPSEQYF. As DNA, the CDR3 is TGTGCCAGCAGCTTTTCTAGCGGGCCCTCCGAGCAGTACTTC.